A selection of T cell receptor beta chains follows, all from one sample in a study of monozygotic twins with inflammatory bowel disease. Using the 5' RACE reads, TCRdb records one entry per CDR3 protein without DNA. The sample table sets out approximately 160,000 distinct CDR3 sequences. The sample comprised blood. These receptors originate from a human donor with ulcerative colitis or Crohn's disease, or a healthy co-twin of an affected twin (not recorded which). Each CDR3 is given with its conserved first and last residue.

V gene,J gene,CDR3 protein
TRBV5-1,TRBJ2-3,CASSGKAGVADTDTQYF
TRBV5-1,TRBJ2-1,CASYLVGGGAQFF
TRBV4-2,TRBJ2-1,CASSREGRSEQFF
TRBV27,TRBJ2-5,CASSLKLSGETQYF
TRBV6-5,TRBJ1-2,CASRPDRFGYTF
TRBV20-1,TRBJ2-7,CSAKDRVRYEQYF
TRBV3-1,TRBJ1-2,CASSQAGSYGYTF
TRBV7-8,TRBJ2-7,CASSYLAGAYEQYF
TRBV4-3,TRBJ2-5,CASSQGTGRLETQYF
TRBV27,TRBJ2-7,CASSTGGYEQYF